This paragraph reports one TCR beta chain. Its specificity is unknown. The CDR3 spans 16 residues. CDR1 and CDR2 from the germline V gene are SEHNR and FQNEAQ (reference sequence). This sample is drawn from a study of identical twins. Regarding the study as a whole: Excess sharing between twins was weaker in beta out-of-frame sequences.

TCRdb re-called the 5' RACE reads through MiXCR, storing one row per CDR3 protein. The sample contains 1.5 million to 2 million distinct CDR3 sequences, about 32% of which appear only once. The TCR was taken from a newborn girl in good health. The rearrangement joins TRBV7-9 to TRBJ2-1; D gene unclear. The closer fit of TRBJ2-7 to the DNA end suggests the J call may be wrong. Sequencing was carried out using cord blood. The CDR3 region is CASSPHPGFGYNEQYF. CDR3 DNA sequence: TGTGCCAGCAGCCCGCATCCCGGGTTCGGCTACAATGAGCAGTACTTC.